Shown below are 32 T cell receptor beta chains from a single sample sequenced in a study of cytomegalovirus exposure and HLA in healthy donors. Profiled with immunoSEQ multiplex PCR; TCRdb holds only in-frame clones, not every one. The data hold 90,000 or so clones, with approximately 81% observed a single time. Input material: PBMCs. Receptors were obtained from a man in his late teens or twenties in good health and CMV-seropositive.

This clone has just a few counts. The gene calls are TRBV19 and TRBJ2-2, with 11 bases that match TRBD1. This CDR3 contains 15 residues. Losses at the gene ends were 1 base for V and 8 bases for J; bases not matched to a gene: 3. Germline CDR1 and CDR2: LNHDA and SQIVND (reference sequence). The CDR3 protein is CASSIVGQGAGELFF. The CDR3 coding sequence is TGTGCCAGTAGTATAGTCGGACAGGGGGCGGGGGAGCTGTTTTTT.

CDR3 in DNA: TGTGCCAGCAAGAGACAGCTTTATGGCTACACCTTC. Protein product: CASKRQLYGYTF. The chain is built from TRBV28 and TRBJ1-2, with D perhaps TRBD1 (5 bases). The germline CDR1 and CDR2 sequences are MDHEN and SYDVKM. V lost 7 bases and J 5 bases, leaving 11 bases between the germline ends. There are 12 residues in the CDR3.

The genes are TRBV25-1 and TRBJ2-5, with D possibly being TRBD1 (6 bases). V was trimmed by 8 bases and J by 1 base, leaving 11 bases between them. CDR3 length: 13 amino acids. CDR1 is MGHDK and CDR2 is SYGVNS in the germline V gene. The CDR3 loop reads CASSDRVQETQYF. The CDR3 region has the DNA TGTGCCAGCTCGGACAGAGTCCAAGAGACCCAGTACTTC.

The CDR3 loop reads CASRKGEARYEQFF. The CDR3 DNA follows: TGTGCCAGCAGGAAAGGAGAGGCGCGGTATGAGCAGTTCTTC. The chain combines TRBV27 with TRBJ2-1; no firm D call. In germline, CDR1 is MNHEY, CDR2 SMNVEV (reference sequence). This CDR3 is 14 amino acids long. The V end lost 6 bases, the J end lost 8 bases, and 17 bases lay between the germline ends.

The chain uses TRBV9 and TRBJ1-1; D might be TRBD1 (5 bases). The CDR3 is made up of 14 amino acids. Trimming cost V 4 bases and J 0 bases, with 10 bases left between them. Germline V gives CDR1 SGDLS, CDR2 YYNGEE. The CDR3 sequence: CASSRQLMNTEAFF. CDR3 DNA sequence: TGTGCCAGCAGCAGACAGCTCATGAACACTGAAGCTTTCTTT.

This sequence joins TRBV12-5 and TRBJ2-2, with TRBD2 matching over 7 bases. CDR1 LGHNT and CDR2 FRNRAP come from the germline V gene. The V gene end was trimmed by 0 bases and the J gene end by 1 base; junction bases not matched to a gene: 5. The CDR3 loop spans 17 amino acids. The CDR3 DNA reads as TGTGCTAGTGGTTTGGTTTCCACTAGCGAGAACACCGGGGAGCTGTTTTTT. It encodes CASGLVSTSENTGELFF.

The chain joins TRBV27 to TRBJ2-1, with 8 bases that match TRBD1. Germline V CDR1 and CDR2: MNHEY, SMNVEV (reference sequence). The CDR3 is made up of 13 amino acids. J lost 8 bases, V lost 8 bases, and 8 bases had no gene match. The CDR3 region is CASGYPGGDEQFF. CDR3 nucleotide sequence: TGTGCCAGCGGATACCCAGGGGGCGATGAGCAGTTCTTC.

The chain employs TRBV5-8 and TRBJ2-1, with 7 nucleotides matching TRBD1. V lost 5 bases, J lost 10 bases, and 15 bases stayed unmatched. The CDR3 covers 15 residues. The germline CDR1 and CDR2 sequences are SGHTS and YDEGEE. Here the CDR3 DNA reads TGTGCCAGCAGGCTTACAGGGGCGAGCGAGATAGAGCAGTTCTTC. It specifies CASRLTGASEIEQFF.

The V and J genes are TRBV5-4 and TRBJ1-4; TRBD1 matches 8 bases. J lost 5 bases, V lost 2 bases, and 5 bases had no gene match. CDR1 SGHNT and CDR2 YYREEE come from the germline V gene (reference sequence). There are 15 residues in the CDR3. The CDR3 DNA sequence: TGTGCCAGCAGCTTCAGGGGGCGCTTAAATGAAAAACTGTTTTTT. Its translation: CASSFRGRLNEKLFF.

This clone was counted a few times. V and J are TRBV4-1 and TRBJ1-2; TRBD1 might be the D (6 bases). With 2 bases removed from V and 8 bases from J, the gap between germline ends came to 15 bases. The CDR3 is made up of 14 amino acids. Germline CDR1 is MGHRA and CDR2 is YSYEKL. The CDR3 region has the DNA TGCGCCAGCAGCCAATCAGACAGGCCCGGGGGCTACACCTTC. It yields the protein CASSQSDRPGGYTF.

The chain links TRBV5-1 to TRBJ2-1; TRBD2 aligns across 9 bases. CDR1 is SGHRS and CDR2 is YFSETQ in the germline V gene. Trimming removed 0 bases from V and 6 bases from J; junction bases left unmatched: 7. The CDR3 consists of 16 residues. This chain's CDR3 is CASSLAVGGRGNEQFF. The DNA for the CDR3 is TGCGCCAGCAGCTTGGCCGTAGGCGGGAGGGGCAATGAGCAGTTCTTC.

This chain connects TRBV7-3 to TRBJ2-3; TRBD2 matches at 9 bases. This CDR3 comprises 16 residues. The ends lost 0 bases at V and 4 bases at J; junction bases unmatched: 5. Germline values: CDR1 SGHTA, CDR2 FQGTGA. This CDR3 reads CASSLTSGSNPDTQYF. The CDR3 DNA reads as TGTGCCAGCAGCTTAACTAGCGGGAGTAACCCAGATACGCAGTATTTT. Full variable domain (outside the CDR3, taken from reference TRBV7-3 and TRBJ2-3): GAGVSQTPSNKVTEKGKYVELRCDPISGHTALYWYRQSLGQGPEFLIYFQGTGAADDSGLPNDRFFAVRPEGSVSTLKIQRTERGDSAVYLCASSLTSGSNPDTQYFGPGTRLTVL.

The gene calls are TRBV5-1 and TRBJ2-1; 8 bases map to TRBD1. Germline V gene sequence: CDR1 SGHRS, CDR2 YFSETQ. V lost 0 bases and J lost 0; bases outside the gene matches: 2. The CDR3 is made up of 16 amino acids. CDR3 amino acids: CASSLGQGSSYNEQFF. CDR3 bases: TGCGCCAGCAGCTTGGGACAGGGGAGCTCCTACAATGAGCAGTTCTTC.

This chain uses TRBV11-2 with TRBJ2-5; 8 bases fit TRBD2. V gave up 1 base and J gave up 1 base; unmatched junction bases: 5. CDR3 length equals 16 residues. CDR1 and CDR2 (germline): SGHAT, FQNNGV. The CDR3 loop is CASSLGPGLGQETQYF. Here the CDR3 DNA reads TGTGCCAGCAGCTTAGGGCCGGGACTAGGCCAAGAGACCCAGTACTTC. Using reference TRBV11-2 and TRBJ2-5 for the parts outside the CDR3, the full variable domain is EAGVAQSPRYKIIEKRQSVAFWCNPISGHATLYWYQQILGQGPKLLIQFQNNGVVDDSQLPKDRFSAERLKGVDSTLKIQPAKLEDSAVYLCASSLGPGLGQETQYFGPGTRLLVL.

This clone was observed a few times. V and J are TRBV10-3 and TRBJ1-2, with 7 bases aligning to TRBD1. V lost 6 bases and J lost 4; bases outside the gene matches: 5. Germline values: CDR1 ENHRY, CDR2 SYGVKD. The CDR3 runs to 13 residues. This CDR3 reads CAISIDRVYGYTF. The CDR3 DNA sequence: TGTGCCATCAGCATAGACAGGGTCTATGGCTACACCTTC.

In this sample, this clone turned up once. The CDR3 DNA reads TGTGCCAGCAGCTTGGACCGGGAGCGGGAGCAGTTCTTC. Amino acid sequence: CASSLDREREQFF. The gene calls are TRBV5-4 and TRBJ2-1; maybe TRBD2 (6 bases). The CDR3 sequence is 13 residues long. Looked up from germline, CDR1 is SGHNT and CDR2 is YYREEE (reference sequence). Between the trimmed V and J ends, which lost 0 bases and 10 bases, there was a span of 11 bases. The full variable domain, completed using reference TRBV5-4 and TRBJ2-1, is ETGVTQSPTHLIKTRGQQVTLRCSSQSGHNTVSWYQQALGQGPQFIFQYYREEENGRGNFPPRFSGLQFPNYSSELNVNALELDDSALYLCASSLDREREQFFGPGTRLTVL.

The chain links TRBV6-6 to TRBJ1-1; TRBD1 matches at 10 bases. V was pared by 2 bases and J by 6 bases, with 6 bases of the junction left unmatched. CDR1 and CDR2 (germline): MNHNY, SVGAGI (reference sequence). The CDR3 contains 15 residues. The CDR3 sequence: CASSYRTGGSSEAFF. CDR3 nucleotides: TGTGCCAGCAGTTACAGGACAGGGGGATCTTCTGAAGCTTTCTTT.

The J gene is TRBJ2-7, the V gene TRBV13; 10 nucleotides line up with TRBD2. The V gene's germline CDR1 is PRHDT and CDR2 FYEKMQ (reference sequence). The CDR3 has 17 residues. Trimming took 4 bases from V and 2 from J; bases not matched to a gene: 11. The CDR3 DNA reads TGTGCCAGCAGCTCCTACGACGGGCTAGCGGGGGCCTACGAGCAGTACTTC. This translates into CASSSYDGLAGAYEQYF.

The genes are TRBV19 and TRBJ1-1, with D hard to call. The V gene lost 3 bases and the J gene lost 1 base, with 12 bases spanning the gap. In germline, CDR1 is LNHDA, CDR2 SQIVND (reference sequence). The CDR3 loop spans 15 amino acids. This chain's CDR3 is CASSIGEHENTEAFF. In DNA form, the CDR3 reads TGTGCCAGTAGTATTGGAGAGCACGAGAACACTGAAGCTTTCTTT.

This chain uses TRBV10-3 with TRBJ1-1; 7 nucleotides line up with TRBD1. The V gene end was trimmed by 4 bases and the J gene end by 1 base; junction bases not matched to a gene: 6. Per the germline V gene, CDR1 is ENHRY and CDR2 is SYGVKD. The length of the CDR3 is 15 residues. DNA for the CDR3: TGTGCCATCAGTGTAGGGACAGCCGGGAACACTGAAGCTTTCTTT. Protein sequence: CAISVGTAGNTEAFF.

This chain uses TRBV7-6 with TRBJ1-1, with 8 nucleotides matching TRBD1. This CDR3 has 16 amino acids. Trimming took 0 bases from V and 2 from J; bases not matched to a gene: 5. CDR1 is SGHVS, CDR2 FNYEAQ, per germline. The CDR3 loop is CASSLARAGGNTEAFF. CDR3 DNA sequence: TGTGCCAGCAGCTTAGCGAGGGCAGGGGGCAACACTGAAGCTTTCTTT. Together with reference TRBV7-6 and TRBJ1-1, the CDR3 gives the full variable domain: GAGVSQSPRYKVTKRGQDVALRCDPISGHVSLYWYRQALGQGPEFLTYFNYEAQQDKSGLPNDRFSAERPEGSISTLTIQRTEQRDSAMYRCASSLARAGGNTEAFFGQGTRLTVV.

This chain uses TRBV9 with TRBJ2-1; 11 bases are a match to TRBD2. The V gene end was trimmed by 0 bases and the J gene end by 5 bases; junction bases not matched to a gene: 1. In germline, CDR1 is SGDLS, CDR2 YYNGEE. The CDR3 has 15 amino acids. Here the CDR3 reads CASSVVSGRDNEQFF. DNA for the CDR3: TGTGCCAGCAGCGTAGTTAGCGGGAGGGACAATGAGCAGTTCTTC.

The rearrangement uses TRBV7-3 and TRBJ1-1; 7 nucleotides align to TRBD1. The V gene end was trimmed by 5 bases and the J gene end by 5 bases; junction bases not matched to a gene: 5. Germline assignment: CDR1 SGHTA and CDR2 FQGTGA. The CDR3 contains 13 residues. CDR3 protein: CASSRNRGTEAFF. In DNA form, the CDR3 reads TGTGCCAGCAGCCGGAACAGGGGTACTGAAGCTTTCTTT.

J is TRBJ2-1 and V is TRBV7-6, with D possibly matching TRBD2 (6 bases). Germline CDR1 SGHVS, CDR2 FNYEAQ. Trimming shortened V by 0 bases and J by 7 bases, and 19 bases separated the two germline ends. The CDR3 covers 17 residues. The CDR3, as DNA: TGTGCCAGCAGCTTAGCGGGAGGAGGTGGAACGAGGAATGAGCAGTTCTTC. It translates to CASSLAGGGGTRNEQFF.

The chain uses TRBV5-5 and TRBJ1-1, with TRBD1 as a possible D gene (6 bases). Germline CDR1 and CDR2: SGHKS and YYEKEE (reference sequence). Trimming cost V 0 bases and J 1 base, with 7 bases left between them. This CDR3 is 14 amino acids long. The CDR3 loop reads CASSLDRANTEAFF. CDR3 in DNA: TGTGCCAGCAGCTTGGACAGGGCGAACACTGAAGCTTTCTTT. Full variable domain (remainder filled in from reference TRBV5-5 and TRBJ1-1): DAGVTQSPTHLIKTRGQQVTLRCSPISGHKSVSWYQQVLGQGPQFIFQYYEKEERGRGNFPDRFSARQFPNYSSELNVNALLLGDSALYLCASSLDRANTEAFFGQGTRLTVV.

This chain uses TRBV19 with TRBJ2-2; 14 nucleotides match TRBD2. J gave up 6 bases and V 5 bases, and 5 bases lay outside the gene matches. There are 16 residues in the CDR3. Germline loops: CDR1 LNHDA, CDR2 SQIVND (reference sequence). The DNA of the CDR3 is TGTGCCAGTAGTTTGACTAGCGGGAGGGCATCCGGGGAGCTGTTTTTT. It codes for CASSLTSGRASGELFF.

This rearrangement joins TRBV28 to TRBJ1-2; 8 bases are shared with TRBD1. The CDR3 is 14 residues long. Germline loops: CDR1 MDHEN, CDR2 SYDVKM. V shed 7 bases and J 3 bases; nucleotides not matched to a gene: 7. The CDR3, as DNA: TGTGCCAGCAACTCGGACAGGGTTGACTATGGCTACACCTTC. Translating gives CASNSDRVDYGYTF.

The J gene is TRBJ2-1, the V gene TRBV4-1, with TRBD2 identical over 10 bases. This CDR3 spans 16 amino acids. The germline V gene encodes CDR1 MGHRA and CDR2 YSYEKL. The V segment lost 1 base and the J segment 1 base; nucleotides outside the gene matches: 1. The DNA of the CDR3 is TGCGCCAGCAGCCAAGCGGGACTAGCGTCCTACAATGAGCAGTTCTTC. It specifies CASSQAGLASYNEQFF.

V usage is TRBV5-6 and J usage is TRBJ2-2, with 7 bases matching TRBD2. Germline values: CDR1 SGHDT, CDR2 YYEEEE. This CDR3 is 15 amino acids long. Trimming at V came to 3 bases and at J to 2 bases, leaving 4 bases not matched to a gene. The CDR3 loop reads CASSWASGNTGELFF. Written as DNA, the CDR3 is TGTGCCAGCAGCTGGGCTAGCGGAAACACCGGGGAGCTGTTTTTT. The entire variable domain, with the rest obtained from reference TRBV5-6 and TRBJ2-2, is as follows: DAGVTQSPTHLIKTRGQQVTLRCSPKSGHDTVSWYQQALGQGPQFIFQYYEEEERQRGNFPDRFSGHQFPNYSSELNVNALLLGDSALYLCASSWASGNTGELFFGEGSRLTVL.

This clone was found a few times. The chain links TRBV9 to TRBJ2-5, with 9 bases that match TRBD1. CDR3 length: 16 amino acids. V dropped 6 bases and J dropped 1; count of bases not matched to a gene: 10. Germline-derived CDR1 and CDR2 are SGDLS and YYNGEE. The CDR3 region is CASNVGGTGIQETQYF. The CDR3 DNA sequence: TGTGCCAGCAACGTCGGCGGGACAGGGATCCAAGAGACCCAGTACTTC.

This clone was found a few times. The chain employs TRBV5-1 and TRBJ2-7, with 8 bases matching TRBD1. Germline assignment: CDR1 SGHRS and CDR2 YFSETQ. The CDR3 spans 13 residues. The V and J ends lost 4 bases and 7 bases, in that order; junction bases with no gene match: 7. The CDR3 coding sequence is TGCGCCAGCAGCCTAAGGACAGGGTCGGAGCAGTACGTC. Amino acid sequence: CASSLRTGSEQYV.

This chain connects TRBV5-1 to TRBJ2-2; D is unresolved. Trimming took 2 bases from V and 3 from J, leaving 14 bases between them. CDR3 length: 16 amino acids. From germline, CDR1 is SGHRS and CDR2 YFSETQ. CDR3 DNA: TGCGCCAGCAGCTTAAGAGGCCCTCTGGACACCGGGGAGCTGTTTTTT. Its protein is CASSLRGPLDTGELFF.